This is a list of T cell receptor beta chains from one sample in a study of OX40 agonist ivuxolimab in advanced cancers. Here immunoSEQ multiplex PCR was the method, and the copy in TCRdb shows in-frame clones only, minus some. The sample lists approximately 13,000 clones, around 80% seen once, with around 45% in the top ten. This specimen consisted of CD4+ or CD8+ T cells sorted from blood, obtained in a trial of the OX40 agonist ivuxolimab. The source is an adult with an advanced solid tumor such as melanoma, head and neck, liver or kidney cancer. The CDR3 runs from the conserved cysteine through the conserved F or W. D genes are given only for firm matches. Where a row states a size, it is once, few, many or the class of an expanded clone; other rows omit it.

V gene	D gene	clone size	CDR3 length	J gene	CDR3 DNA	CDR3 protein
TRBV27	NA	NA	14	TRBJ1-2	TGTGCCAGCAGTTTCCGGGAAAGTGACTATGGCTACACCTTC	CASSFRESDYGYTF
TRBV5-1	NA	NA	14	TRBJ1-4	TGCGCCAGCAGCTTGGAGCCAACTAATGAAAAACTGTTTTTT	CASSLEPTNEKLFF
TRBV27	TRBD2	NA	14	TRBJ2-3	TGTGCCAGCAGTTACGGACTAGCGGCAGATACGCAGTATTTT	CASSYGLAADTQYF
TRBV27	NA	NA	16	TRBJ1-5	TGTGCCAGCAGCTTGGCCTCGCAGGGACCGTATCAGCCCCAGCATTTT	CASSLASQGPYQPQHF
TRBV13	TRBD2	NA	17	TRBJ2-1	TGTGCCAGCAGCACCACCGGGACTAGCGGGAGCACCAATGAGCAGTTCTTC	CASSTTGTSGSTNEQFF
TRBV10-3	TRBD1	NA	15	TRBJ2-7	TGTGCCACCCGACCTCAAACAGGGGATTGGTACGAGCAGTACTTC	CATRPQTGDWYEQYF
TRBV5-8	NA	NA	13	TRBJ2-3	TGTGCCAGCAGCCCGCGATGGGGAAGTACGCAGTATTTT	CASSPRWGSTQYF
TRBV5-4	TRBD2	NA	15	TRBJ2-3	TGCGCCAGCAGCCATGGACTAGCGGGAGCCGATACGCAGTATTTT	CASSHGLAGADTQYF
TRBV11-3	TRBD2	NA	14	TRBJ2-3	TGTGCCAGCAGTTCAGCGGGGGACACAGATACGCAGTATTTT	CASSSAGDTDTQYF
TRBV18	TRBD1	NA	17	TRBJ2-7	TGTGCCAGCTCACCGCCGGGACAGGGGGATTATAACTACGAGCAGTACTTC	CASSPPGQGDYNYEQYF
TRBV5-6	TRBD1	once	14	TRBJ2-7	TGTGCCAGCAGCTTTGGGACAGGGGTCTACGAGCAGTACTTC	CASSFGTGVYEQYF
TRBV7-9	TRBD1	NA	16	TRBJ2-7	TGTGCCAGCAGCTCGACGGGGACAGGGGGCTCCTACGAGCAGTACTTC	CASSSTGTGGSYEQYF
TRBV7-9	TRBD2	once	16	TRBJ2-1	TGTGCCAGCAGCGCCCTAGCGGGGGCTGGTCCCAGAGAGCAGTTCTTC	CASSALAGAGPREQFF
TRBV7-9	TRBD2	NA	16	TRBJ2-5	TGTGCCAGCAGCTATCCTAGCGGGGGGGCCGGTGAGACCCAGTACTTC	CASSYPSGGAGETQYF
TRBV4-1	TRBD2	NA	17	TRBJ2-3	TGCGCCAGCAGCCAAGTACCACTAGCGGGGGACACAGATACGCAGTATTTT	CASSQVPLAGDTDTQYF
TRBV19	TRBD1	NA	15	TRBJ1-5	TGTGCCAGTAGTACCCGGGACAGGGGGTTTCAGCCCCAGCATTTT	CASSTRDRGFQPQHF
TRBV9	TRBD2	NA	14	TRBJ2-7	TGTGCCAGCAGCGTAGGGCTAGCGGGAGAAGCGCAGTACTTC	CASSVGLAGEAQYF
TRBV9	TRBD2	once	14	TRBJ2-3	TGTGCCAGCAGCGAGGGTAGCGGGAAGGATACGCAGTATTTT	CASSEGSGKDTQYF
TRBV27	TRBD2	NA	15	TRBJ2-1	TGTGCCAGCAGTCCCGGACTAGCGGGAGTCAATGAGCAGTTCTTC	CASSPGLAGVNEQFF
TRBV28	NA	NA	14	TRBJ1-1	TGTGCCAGCAGGATTCAAGGACCGAACACTGAAGCTTTCTTT	CASRIQGPNTEAFF
TRBV27	TRBD2	once	14	TRBJ2-7	TGTGCCAGCAGTTTTACTAGCGGCTCCTACGAGCAGTACTTC	CASSFTSGSYEQYF
TRBV27	NA	NA	12	TRBJ1-2	TGTGCCAGCAGTTTCCCCGGGATGGGCTACACCTTC	CASSFPGMGYTF
TRBV11-2	NA	once	15	TRBJ2-3	TGTGCCAGCAGCTTAGAGTGGGAGCGGTCGGATACGCAGTATTTT	CASSLEWERSDTQYF
TRBV19	NA	NA	13	TRBJ2-3	TGTGCCAGTACCACCGAGAACACAGATACGCAGTATTTT	CASTTENTDTQYF
TRBV5-1	NA	NA	15	TRBJ2-1	TGCGCCAGCAGCCCAAGCGGGCTTACCTACAATGAGCAGTTCTTC	CASSPSGLTYNEQFF
TRBV9	TRBD2	medium-sized	15	TRBJ2-1	TGTGCCAGCAGCGTTAGCGGGGGTATCTACAATGAGCAGTTCTTC	CASSVSGGIYNEQFF
TRBV19	NA	NA	18	TRBJ2-1	TGTGCCAGTAGTATTGACCCATTGGGGCAGATGGGGTCTAATGAGCAGTTCTTC	CASSIDPLGQMGSNEQFF